This T cell receptor (beta chain) originates from a study of blood T cell repertoires in COVID-19. Study-level information: Acute and convalescent COVID-19 samples came from the United States, Italy and Spain.

Per germline, CDR1 MDHEN and CDR2 SYDVKM. This CDR3 contains 15 residues. The V end lost 8 bases, the J end lost 0 bases, and 15 bases lay between the germline ends. Authors' methods: Nucleated cell counts were estimated from reference gene primer amplification. Libraries were prepared by immunoSEQ multiplex PCR; TCRdb keeps only in-frame clonotypes and omits some of them. V and J calls and clone size come straight from that table; D and trimming were deduced from the DNA. The sample gives about 120,000 clones, about 79% of which show up once; about 4% is in the top ten. The clonotype originates from a woman aged 80 or over with acute or convalescent COVID-19. Material for sequencing was peripheral blood. The gene calls are TRBV28 and TRBJ2-3, with D possibly being TRBD2 (6 bases). The CDR3 DNA reads TGTGCCAGCGGGGGACTGGGGATTAGCACAGATACGCAGTATTTT. Translation: CASGGLGISTDTQYF.